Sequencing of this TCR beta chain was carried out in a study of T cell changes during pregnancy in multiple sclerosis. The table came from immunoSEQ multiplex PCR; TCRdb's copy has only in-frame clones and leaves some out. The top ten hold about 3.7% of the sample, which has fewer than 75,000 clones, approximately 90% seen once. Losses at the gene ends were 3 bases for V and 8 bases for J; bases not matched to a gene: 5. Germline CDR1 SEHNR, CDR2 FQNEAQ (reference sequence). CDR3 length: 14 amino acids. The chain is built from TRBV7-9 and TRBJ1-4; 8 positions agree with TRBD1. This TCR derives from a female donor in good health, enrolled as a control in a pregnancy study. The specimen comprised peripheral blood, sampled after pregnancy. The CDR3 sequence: CASSLGQEAEKLFF. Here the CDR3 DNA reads TGTGCCAGCAGCTTGGGACAGGAGGCCGAAAAACTGTTTTTT.